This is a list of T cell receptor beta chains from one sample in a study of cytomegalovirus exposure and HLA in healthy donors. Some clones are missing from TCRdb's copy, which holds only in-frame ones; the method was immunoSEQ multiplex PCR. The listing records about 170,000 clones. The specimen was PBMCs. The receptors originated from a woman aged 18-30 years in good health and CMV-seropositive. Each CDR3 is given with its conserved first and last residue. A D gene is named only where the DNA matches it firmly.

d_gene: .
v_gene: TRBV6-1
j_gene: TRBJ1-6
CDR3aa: CASSPFGSSPLHF

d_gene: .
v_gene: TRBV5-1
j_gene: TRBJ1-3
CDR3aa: CASSQPGSGNTIYF

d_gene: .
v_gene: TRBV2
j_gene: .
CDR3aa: CASSEMGQGYYEQYF

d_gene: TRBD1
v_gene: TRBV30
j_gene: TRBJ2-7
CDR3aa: CAWSVLGTGDEQYF

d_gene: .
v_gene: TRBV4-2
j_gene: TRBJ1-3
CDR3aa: CASSQPAGNTIYF

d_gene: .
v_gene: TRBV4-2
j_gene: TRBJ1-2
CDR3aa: CASSPQPPGNYGYTF

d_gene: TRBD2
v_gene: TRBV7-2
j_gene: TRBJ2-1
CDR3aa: CASSLRLAGVYNEQFF

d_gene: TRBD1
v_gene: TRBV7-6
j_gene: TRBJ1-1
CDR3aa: CASSLEDGQGRNTEAFF

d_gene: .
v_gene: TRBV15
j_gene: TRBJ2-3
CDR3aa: CATSRARVTDTQYF

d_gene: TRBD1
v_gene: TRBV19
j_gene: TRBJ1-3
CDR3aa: CASRLTGSASGNTIYF

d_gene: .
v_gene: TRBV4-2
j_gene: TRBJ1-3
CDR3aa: CASSQDVQSGNTIYF

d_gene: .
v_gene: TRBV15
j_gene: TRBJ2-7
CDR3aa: CATSLAGDYEQYF

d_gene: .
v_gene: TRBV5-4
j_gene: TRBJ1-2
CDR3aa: CASSLIQVNYGYTF

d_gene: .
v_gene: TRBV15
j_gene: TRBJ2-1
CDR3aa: CATSRGDSSIEEQFF

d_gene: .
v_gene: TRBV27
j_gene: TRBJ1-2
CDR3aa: CASSLKPEVYGYTF

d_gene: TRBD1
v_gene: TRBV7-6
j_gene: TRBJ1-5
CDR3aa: CASSPGQGDYSNQPQHF

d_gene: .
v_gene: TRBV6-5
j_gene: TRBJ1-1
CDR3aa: CASMEDTEAFF

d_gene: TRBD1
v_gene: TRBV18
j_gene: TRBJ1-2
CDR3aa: CASSPPGTGGENYGYTF

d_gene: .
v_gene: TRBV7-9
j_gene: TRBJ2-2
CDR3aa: CASSLAGAGTGELFF

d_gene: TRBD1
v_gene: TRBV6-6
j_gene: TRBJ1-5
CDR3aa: CASSSQGGQPQHF

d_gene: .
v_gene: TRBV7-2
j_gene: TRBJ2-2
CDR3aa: CASSLRGMNTGELFF

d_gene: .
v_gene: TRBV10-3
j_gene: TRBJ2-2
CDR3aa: CAISLERETGELFF

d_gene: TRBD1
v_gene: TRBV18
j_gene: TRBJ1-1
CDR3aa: CASSPNRDSEAFF

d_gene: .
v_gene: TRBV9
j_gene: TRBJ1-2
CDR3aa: CASSPDPGPGGYTF

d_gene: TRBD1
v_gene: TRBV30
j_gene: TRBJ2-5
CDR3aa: CAWSVPKQGVETQYF

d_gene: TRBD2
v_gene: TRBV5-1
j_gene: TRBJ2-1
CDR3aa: CASSLTLAGGNEQFF

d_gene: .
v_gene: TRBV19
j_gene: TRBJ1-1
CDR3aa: CASSSLDREIQEAFF

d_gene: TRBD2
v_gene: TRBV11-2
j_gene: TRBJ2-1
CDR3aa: CASSLDPLAGVGEQFF

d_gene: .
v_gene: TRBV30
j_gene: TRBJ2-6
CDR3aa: CAWSRAKFSGANVLTF

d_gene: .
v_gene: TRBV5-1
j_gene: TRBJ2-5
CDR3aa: CASSPTGRETQYF

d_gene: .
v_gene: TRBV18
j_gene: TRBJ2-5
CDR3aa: CASSLQASRETQYF

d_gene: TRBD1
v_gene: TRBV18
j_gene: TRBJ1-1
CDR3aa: CASSAPIGTGYTEAFF

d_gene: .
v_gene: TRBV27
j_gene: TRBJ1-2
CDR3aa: CASASGGYYGYTF

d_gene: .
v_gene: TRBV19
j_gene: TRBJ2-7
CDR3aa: CASSMAQSYEQYF

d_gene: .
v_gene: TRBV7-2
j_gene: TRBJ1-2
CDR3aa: CASSLVGRANYGYTF

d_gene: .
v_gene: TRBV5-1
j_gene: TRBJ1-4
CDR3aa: CASSLATGQGAPVPKKLFF

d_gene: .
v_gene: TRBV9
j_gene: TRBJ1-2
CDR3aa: CASSVTMGGANGYTF

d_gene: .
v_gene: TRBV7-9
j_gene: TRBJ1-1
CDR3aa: CASSSFRGGTEAFF

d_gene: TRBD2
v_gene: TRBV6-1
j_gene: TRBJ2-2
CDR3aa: CAISHRTSLTGELFF

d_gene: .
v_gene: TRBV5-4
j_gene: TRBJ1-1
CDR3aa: CASNTNTEAFF

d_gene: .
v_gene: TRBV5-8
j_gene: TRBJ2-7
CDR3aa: CASRTDHEQYF

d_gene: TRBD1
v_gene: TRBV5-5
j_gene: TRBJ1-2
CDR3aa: CASSGDPGQGAGGYTF

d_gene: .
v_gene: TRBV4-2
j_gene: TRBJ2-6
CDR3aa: CASSQVYSGANVLTF

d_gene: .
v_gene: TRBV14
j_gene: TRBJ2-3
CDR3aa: CASSQEGRVTDTQYF

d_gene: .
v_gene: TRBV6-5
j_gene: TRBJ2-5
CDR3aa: CASSTGLPPRAQYF

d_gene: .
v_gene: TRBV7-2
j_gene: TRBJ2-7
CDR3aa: CASSLSRDLYEQYF

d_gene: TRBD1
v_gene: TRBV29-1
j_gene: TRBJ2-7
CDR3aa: CSVEKGRGLSEQYF

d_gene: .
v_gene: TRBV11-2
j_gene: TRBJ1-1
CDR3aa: CASSLDGLTEAFF

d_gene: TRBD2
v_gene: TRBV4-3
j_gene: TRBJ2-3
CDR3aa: CASSQWGGGARTDTQYF

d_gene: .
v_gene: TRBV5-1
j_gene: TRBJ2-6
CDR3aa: CASSLEIGGANVLTF

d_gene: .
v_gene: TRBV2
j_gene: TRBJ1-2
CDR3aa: CASKGDTANYGYTF

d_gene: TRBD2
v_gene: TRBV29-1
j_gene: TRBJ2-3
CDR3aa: CSVGGEGRTDTQYF